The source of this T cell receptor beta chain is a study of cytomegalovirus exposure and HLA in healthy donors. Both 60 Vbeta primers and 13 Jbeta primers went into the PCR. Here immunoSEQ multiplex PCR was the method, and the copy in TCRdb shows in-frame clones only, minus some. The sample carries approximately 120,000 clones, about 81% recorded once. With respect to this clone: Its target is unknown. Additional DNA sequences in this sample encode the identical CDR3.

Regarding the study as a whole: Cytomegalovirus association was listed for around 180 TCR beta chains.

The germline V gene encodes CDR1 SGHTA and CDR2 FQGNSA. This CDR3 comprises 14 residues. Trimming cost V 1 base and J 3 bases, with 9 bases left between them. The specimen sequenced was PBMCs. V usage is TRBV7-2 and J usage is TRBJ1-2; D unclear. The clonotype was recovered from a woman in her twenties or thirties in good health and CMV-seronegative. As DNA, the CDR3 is TGTGCCAGCAGCTTAGTGGCGGAATACTATGGCTACACCTTC. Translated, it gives CASSLVAEYYGYTF. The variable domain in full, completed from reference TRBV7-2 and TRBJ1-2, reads GAGVSQSPSNKVTEKGKDVELRCDPISGHTALYWYRQSLGQGLEFLIYFQGNSAPDKSGLPSDRFSAERTGGSVSTLTIQRTQQEDSAVYLCASSLVAEYYGYTFGSGTRLTVV.